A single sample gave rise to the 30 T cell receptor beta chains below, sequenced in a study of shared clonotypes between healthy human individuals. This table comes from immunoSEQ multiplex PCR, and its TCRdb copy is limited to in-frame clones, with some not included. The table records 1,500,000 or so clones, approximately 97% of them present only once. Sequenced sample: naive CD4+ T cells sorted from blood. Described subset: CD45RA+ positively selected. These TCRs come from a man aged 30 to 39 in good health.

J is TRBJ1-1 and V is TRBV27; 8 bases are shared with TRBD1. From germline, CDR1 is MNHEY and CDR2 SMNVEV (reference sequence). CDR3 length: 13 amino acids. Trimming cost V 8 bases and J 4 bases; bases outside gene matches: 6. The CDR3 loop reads CASAGGLGTEAFF. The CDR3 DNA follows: TGTGCCAGCGCAGGGGGCCTGGGCACTGAAGCTTTCTTT.

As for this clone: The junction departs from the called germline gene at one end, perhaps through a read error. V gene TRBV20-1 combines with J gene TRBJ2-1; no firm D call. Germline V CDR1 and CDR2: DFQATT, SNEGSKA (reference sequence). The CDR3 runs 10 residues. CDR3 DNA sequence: TGCAGTGCTAGAAGGCCAACTGAGGTCTTC. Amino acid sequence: CSARRPTEVF.

The CDR3 here is CASSLSAGRYSGNTIYF. The CDR3 region has the DNA TGTGCCAGCAGTTTATCGGCGGGACGTTACTCTGGAAACACCATATATTTT. This chain joins TRBV27 and TRBJ1-3, with D possibly TRBD1 on 5 matching bases. Looked up from germline, CDR1 is MNHEY and CDR2 is SMNVEV (reference sequence). V lost 0 bases, J lost 0 bases, and 12 bases lay in between. The CDR3 is 17 residues long.

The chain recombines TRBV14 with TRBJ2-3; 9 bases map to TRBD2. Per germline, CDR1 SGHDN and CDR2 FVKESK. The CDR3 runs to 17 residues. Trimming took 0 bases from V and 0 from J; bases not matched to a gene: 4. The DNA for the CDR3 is TGTGCCAGCAGCCAAGATTTGACTAGCGGAAGCACAGATACGCAGTATTTT. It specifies CASSQDLTSGSTDTQYF.

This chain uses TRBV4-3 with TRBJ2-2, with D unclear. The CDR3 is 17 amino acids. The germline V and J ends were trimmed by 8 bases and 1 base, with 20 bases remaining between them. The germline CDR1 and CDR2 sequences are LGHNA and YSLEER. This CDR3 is CASGPAATPQNTGELFF. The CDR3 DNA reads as TGCGCCAGCGGGCCGGCAGCCACCCCCCAGAACACCGGGGAGCTGTTTTTT.

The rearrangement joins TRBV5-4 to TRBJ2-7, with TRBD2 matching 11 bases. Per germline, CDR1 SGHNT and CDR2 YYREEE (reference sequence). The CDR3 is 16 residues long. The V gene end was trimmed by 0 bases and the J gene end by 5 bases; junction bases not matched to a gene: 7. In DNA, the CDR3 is TGTGCCAGCAGCTTGGGGGCCCTAGCGGGAGGAGACGAGCAGTACTTC. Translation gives CASSLGALAGGDEQYF.

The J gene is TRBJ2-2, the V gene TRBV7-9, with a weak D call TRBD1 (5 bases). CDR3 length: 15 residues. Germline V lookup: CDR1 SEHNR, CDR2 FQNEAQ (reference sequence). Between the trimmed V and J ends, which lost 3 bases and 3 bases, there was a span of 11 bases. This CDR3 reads CASSLGHPDTGELFF. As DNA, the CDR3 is TGTGCCAGCAGCTTGGGGCACCCAGACACCGGGGAGCTGTTTTTT.

As DNA, the CDR3 is TGTGCCAGCAGTTTGGCAGGGGGTCGGTACACTGAAGCTTTCTTT. Amino acids: CASSLAGGRYTEAFF. The chain employs TRBV28 and TRBJ1-1; 7 nucleotides align to TRBD1. The ends lost 3 bases at V and 3 bases at J; junction bases unmatched: 7. The length of the CDR3 is 15 residues. Germline assignment: CDR1 MDHEN and CDR2 SYDVKM.

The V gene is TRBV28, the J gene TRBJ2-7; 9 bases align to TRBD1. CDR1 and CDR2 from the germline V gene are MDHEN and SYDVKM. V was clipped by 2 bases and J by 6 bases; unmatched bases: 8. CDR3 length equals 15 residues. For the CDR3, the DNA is TGTGCCAGCAGTTTAATAAGGGGACAGGGCAGCGAGCAGTACTTC. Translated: CASSLIRGQGSEQYF.

For the CDR3, the DNA is TGTGCCAGCGACCGGGAGACCCAGTACTTC. This codes for CASDRETQYF. The chain has TRBV6-5 and TRBJ2-5; D gene ambiguous. This CDR3 spans 10 amino acids. Germline assignment: CDR1 MNHEY and CDR2 SVGAGI. Trimming left V 8 bases short and J 5 bases short, with 6 bases between.

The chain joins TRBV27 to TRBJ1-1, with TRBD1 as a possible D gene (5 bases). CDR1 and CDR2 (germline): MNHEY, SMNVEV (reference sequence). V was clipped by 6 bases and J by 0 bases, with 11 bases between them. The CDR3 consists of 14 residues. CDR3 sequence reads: CASRRPGLNTEAFF. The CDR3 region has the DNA TGTGCCAGCAGAAGGCCGGGGCTGAACACTGAAGCTTTCTTT.

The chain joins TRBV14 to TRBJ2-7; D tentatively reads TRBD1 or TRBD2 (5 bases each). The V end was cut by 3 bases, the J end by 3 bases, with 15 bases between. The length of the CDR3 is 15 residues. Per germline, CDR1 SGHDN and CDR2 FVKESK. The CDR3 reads CASSQGLAKLYEQYF. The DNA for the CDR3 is TGTGCCAGCAGCCAGGGGCTAGCCAAACTCTACGAGCAGTACTTC. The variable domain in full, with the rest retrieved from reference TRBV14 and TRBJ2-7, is EAGVTQFPSHSVIEKGQTVTLRCDPISGHDNLYWYRRVMGKEIKFLLHFVKESKQDESGMPNNRFLAERTGGTYSTLKVQPAELEDSGVYFCASSQGLAKLYEQYFGPGTRLTVT.

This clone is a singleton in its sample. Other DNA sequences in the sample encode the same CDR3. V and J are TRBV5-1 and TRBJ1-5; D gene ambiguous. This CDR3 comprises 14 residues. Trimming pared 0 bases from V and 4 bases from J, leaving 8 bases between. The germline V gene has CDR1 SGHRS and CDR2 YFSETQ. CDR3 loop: CASSLDGLNQPQHF. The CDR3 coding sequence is TGCGCCAGCAGCTTGGACGGACTGAATCAGCCCCAGCATTTT. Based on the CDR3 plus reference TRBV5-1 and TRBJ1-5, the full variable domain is KAGVTQTPRYLIKTRGQQVTLSCSPISGHRSVSWYQQTPGQGLQFLFEYFSETQRNKGNFPGRFSGRQFSNSRSEMNVSTLELGDSALYLCASSLDGLNQPQHFGDGTRLSIL.

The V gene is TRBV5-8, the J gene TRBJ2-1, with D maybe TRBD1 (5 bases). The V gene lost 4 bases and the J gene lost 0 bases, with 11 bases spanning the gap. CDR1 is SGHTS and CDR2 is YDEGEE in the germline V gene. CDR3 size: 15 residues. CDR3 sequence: CASSVDSSSYNEQFF. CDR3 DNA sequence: TGTGCCAGCAGCGTCGACAGCAGCTCCTACAATGAGCAGTTCTTC.

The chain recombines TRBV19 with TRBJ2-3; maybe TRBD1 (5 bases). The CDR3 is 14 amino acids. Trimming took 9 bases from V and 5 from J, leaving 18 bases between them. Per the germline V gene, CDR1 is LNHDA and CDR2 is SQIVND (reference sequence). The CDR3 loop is CASREWSFGDTQYF. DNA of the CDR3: TGTGCCAGCAGGGAATGGTCGTTCGGAGATACGCAGTATTTT. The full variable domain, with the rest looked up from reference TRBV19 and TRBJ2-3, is DGGITQSPKYLFRKEGQNVTLSCEQNLNHDAMYWYRQDPGQGLRLIYYSQIVNDFQKGDIAEGYSVSREKKESFPLTVTSAQKNPTAFYLCASREWSFGDTQYFGPGTRLTVL.

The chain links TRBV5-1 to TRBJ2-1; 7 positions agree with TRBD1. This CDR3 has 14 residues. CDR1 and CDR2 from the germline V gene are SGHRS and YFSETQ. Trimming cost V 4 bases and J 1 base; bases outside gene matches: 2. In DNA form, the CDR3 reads TGCGCCAGCAGCCAGGACAGGTCCTACAATGAGCAGTTCTTC. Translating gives CASSQDRSYNEQFF.

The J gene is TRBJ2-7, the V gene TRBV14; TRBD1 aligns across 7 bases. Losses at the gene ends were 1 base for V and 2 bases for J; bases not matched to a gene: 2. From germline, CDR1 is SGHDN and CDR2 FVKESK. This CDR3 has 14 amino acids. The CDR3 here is CASSQGGQPYEQYF. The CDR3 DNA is TGTGCCAGCAGCCAAGGGGGACAGCCCTACGAGCAGTACTTC. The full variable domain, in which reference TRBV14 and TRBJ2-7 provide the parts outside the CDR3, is EAGVTQFPSHSVIEKGQTVTLRCDPISGHDNLYWYRRVMGKEIKFLLHFVKESKQDESGMPNNRFLAERTGGTYSTLKVQPAELEDSGVYFCASSQGGQPYEQYFGPGTRLTVT.

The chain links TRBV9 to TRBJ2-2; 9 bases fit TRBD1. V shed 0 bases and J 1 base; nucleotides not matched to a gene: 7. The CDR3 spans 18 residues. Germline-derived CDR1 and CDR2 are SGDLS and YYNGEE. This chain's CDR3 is CASSVGTGEHLNTGELFF. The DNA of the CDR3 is TGTGCCAGCAGCGTAGGGACAGGGGAACACCTGAACACCGGGGAGCTGTTTTTT.

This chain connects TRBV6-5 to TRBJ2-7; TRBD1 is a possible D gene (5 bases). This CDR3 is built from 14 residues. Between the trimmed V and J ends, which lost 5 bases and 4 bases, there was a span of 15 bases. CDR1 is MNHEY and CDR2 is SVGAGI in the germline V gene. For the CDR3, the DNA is TGTGCCAGCAGTCAGGGTGCCAGTGTATACGAGCAGTACTTC. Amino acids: CASSQGASVYEQYF.

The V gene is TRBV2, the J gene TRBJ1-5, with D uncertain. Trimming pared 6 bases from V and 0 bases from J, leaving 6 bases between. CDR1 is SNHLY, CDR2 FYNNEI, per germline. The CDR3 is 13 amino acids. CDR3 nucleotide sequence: TGTGCCAGCAGCTCCAGTAGCAATCAGCCCCAGCATTTT. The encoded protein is CASSSSSNQPQHF. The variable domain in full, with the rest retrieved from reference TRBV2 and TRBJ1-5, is EPEVTQTPSHQVTQMGQEVILRCVPISNHLYFYWYRQILGQKVEFLVSFYNNEISEKSEIFDDQFSVERPDGSNFTLKIRSTKLEDSAMYFCASSSSSNQPQHFGDGTRLSIL.

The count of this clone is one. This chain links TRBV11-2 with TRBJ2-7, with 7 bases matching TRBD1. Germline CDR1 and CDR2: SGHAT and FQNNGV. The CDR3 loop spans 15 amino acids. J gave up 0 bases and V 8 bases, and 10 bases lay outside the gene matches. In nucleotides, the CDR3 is TGTGCCAGCCAAAGTATCAGGACAGGCTCCTACGAGCAGTACTTC. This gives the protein CASQSIRTGSYEQYF.

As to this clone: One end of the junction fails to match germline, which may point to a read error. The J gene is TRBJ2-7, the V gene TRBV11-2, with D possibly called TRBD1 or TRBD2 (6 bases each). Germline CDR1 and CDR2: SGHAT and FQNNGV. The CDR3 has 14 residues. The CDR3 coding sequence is TGTGCCAGCAGCTTACAAGGGGGGTCCTTCGAGCAGTACTTC. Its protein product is CASSLQGGSFEQYF.

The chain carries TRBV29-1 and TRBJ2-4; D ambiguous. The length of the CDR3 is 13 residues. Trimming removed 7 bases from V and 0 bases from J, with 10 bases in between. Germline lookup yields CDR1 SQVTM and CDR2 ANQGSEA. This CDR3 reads CSGRHRAKNIQYF. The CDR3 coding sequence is TGCAGCGGGCGGCACCGAGCCAAAAACATTCAGTACTTC.

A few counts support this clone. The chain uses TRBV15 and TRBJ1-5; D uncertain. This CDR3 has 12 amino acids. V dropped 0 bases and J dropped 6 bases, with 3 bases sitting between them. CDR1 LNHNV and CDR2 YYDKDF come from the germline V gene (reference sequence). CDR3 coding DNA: TGTGCCACCAGCAGAGATCGTCAGCCCCAGCATTTT. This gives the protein CATSRDRQPQHF.

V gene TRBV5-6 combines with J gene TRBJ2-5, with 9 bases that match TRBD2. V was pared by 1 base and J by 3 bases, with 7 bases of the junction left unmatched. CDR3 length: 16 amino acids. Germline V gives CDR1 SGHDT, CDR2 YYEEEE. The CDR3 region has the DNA TGTGCCAGCAGCTTGTGGGTAGCGGGGGACGAAGAGACCCAGTACTTC. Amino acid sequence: CASSLWVAGDEETQYF.

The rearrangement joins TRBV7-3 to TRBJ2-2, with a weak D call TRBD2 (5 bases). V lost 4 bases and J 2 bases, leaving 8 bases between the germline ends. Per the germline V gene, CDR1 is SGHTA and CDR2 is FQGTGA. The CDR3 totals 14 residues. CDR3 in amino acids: CASSSGINTGELFF. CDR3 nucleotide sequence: TGTGCCAGCAGCTCCGGGATAAACACCGGGGAGCTGTTTTTT.

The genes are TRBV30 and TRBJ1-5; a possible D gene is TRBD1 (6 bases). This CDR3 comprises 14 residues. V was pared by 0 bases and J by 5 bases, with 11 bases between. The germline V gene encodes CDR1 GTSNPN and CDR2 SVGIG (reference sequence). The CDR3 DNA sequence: TGTGCCTGGAGTGTACGAGGGGGGGATCAGCCCCAGCATTTT. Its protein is CAWSVRGGDQPQHF.

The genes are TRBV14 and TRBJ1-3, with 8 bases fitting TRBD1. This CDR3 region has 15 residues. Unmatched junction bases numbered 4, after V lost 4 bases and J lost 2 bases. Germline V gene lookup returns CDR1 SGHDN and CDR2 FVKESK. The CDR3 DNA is TGTGCCAGCAGCCGGACAGGGTCAGCTGGAAACACCATATATTTT. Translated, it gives CASSRTGSAGNTIYF.

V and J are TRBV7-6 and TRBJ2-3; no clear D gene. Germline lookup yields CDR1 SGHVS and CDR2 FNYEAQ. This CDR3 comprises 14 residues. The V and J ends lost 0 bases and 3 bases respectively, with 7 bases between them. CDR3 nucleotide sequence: TGTGCCAGCAGCTTAGCGGGATATACAGATACGCAGTATTTT. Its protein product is CASSLAGYTDTQYF.

CDR3 coding DNA: TGTGCCAGCAGCTTGCGAGATGGGACAACGCCCACAGATACGCAGTATTTT. Encoded protein: CASSLRDGTTPTDTQYF. V gene TRBV7-9 combines with J gene TRBJ2-3, with D perhaps matching TRBD1 (6 bases). Germline V CDR1 and CDR2: SEHNR, FQNEAQ (reference sequence). V was shortened by 3 bases and J by 2 bases, with 18 bases between the two germline ends. This CDR3 region has 17 residues.